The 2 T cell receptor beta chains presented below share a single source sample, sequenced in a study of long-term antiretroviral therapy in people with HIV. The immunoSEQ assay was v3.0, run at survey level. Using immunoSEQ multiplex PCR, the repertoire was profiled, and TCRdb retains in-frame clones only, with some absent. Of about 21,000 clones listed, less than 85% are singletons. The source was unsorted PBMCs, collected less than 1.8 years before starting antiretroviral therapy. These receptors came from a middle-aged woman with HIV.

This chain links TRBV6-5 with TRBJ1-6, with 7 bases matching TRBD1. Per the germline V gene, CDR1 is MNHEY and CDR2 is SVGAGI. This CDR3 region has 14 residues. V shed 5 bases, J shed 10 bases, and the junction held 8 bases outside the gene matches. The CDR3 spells CASSKTGTYSPLHF. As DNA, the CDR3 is TGTGCCAGCAGTAAGACAGGGACTTACTCACCCCTCCACTTT.

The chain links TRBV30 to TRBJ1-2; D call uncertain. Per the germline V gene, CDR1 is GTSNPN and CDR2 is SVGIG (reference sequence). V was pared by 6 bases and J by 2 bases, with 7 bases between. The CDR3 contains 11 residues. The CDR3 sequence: CACPLNYGYTF. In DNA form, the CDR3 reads TGTGCCTGTCCCTTAAACTATGGCTACACCTTC.